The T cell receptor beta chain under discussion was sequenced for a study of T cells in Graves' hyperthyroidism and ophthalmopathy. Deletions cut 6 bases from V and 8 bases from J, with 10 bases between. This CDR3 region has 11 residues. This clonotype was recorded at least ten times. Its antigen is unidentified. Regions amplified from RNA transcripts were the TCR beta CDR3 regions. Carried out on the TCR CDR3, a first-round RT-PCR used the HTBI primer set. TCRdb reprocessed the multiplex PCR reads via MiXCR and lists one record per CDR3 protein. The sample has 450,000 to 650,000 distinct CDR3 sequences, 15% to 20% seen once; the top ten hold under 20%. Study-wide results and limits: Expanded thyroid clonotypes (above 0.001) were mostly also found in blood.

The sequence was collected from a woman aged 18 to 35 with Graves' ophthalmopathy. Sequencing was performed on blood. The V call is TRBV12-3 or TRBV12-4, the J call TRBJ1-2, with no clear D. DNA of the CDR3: TGTGCCAGCAGCCAACAGAACGGCTACACCTTC. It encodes CASSQQNGYTF.